The clone carrying this T cell receptor (beta chain) was picked up one time. This specimen comes from a study of blood T cell repertoires in COVID-19. Study-level information: Some COVID-19 samples were acute and others convalescent; all came from the United States, Italy and Spain.

The CDR3 runs 15 residues. CDR1 and CDR2 from the germline V gene are LGHNA and YNFKEQ. Trimming at V came to 3 bases and at J to 3 bases, leaving 3 bases not matched to a gene. In the original processing: Amplification from reference gene primers served as the basis for estimated nucleated cell counts. Measured with immunoSEQ multiplex PCR; TCRdb has only the in-frame clones, and not every one. For V, J and clone size, that table is used; D and trimming come from the DNA. The sample lists hundreds of thousands of clones, approximately 86% occurring once. The rearrangement uses TRBV4-2 and TRBJ2-1, with 9 bases fitting TRBD1. The receptor was isolated from a man aged 40-55 years with acute or convalescent COVID-19. Material for sequencing was peripheral blood. CDR3 sequence reads: CASSQGQGNYNEQFF. The DNA of the CDR3 is TGTGCCAGCAGCCAGGGACAGGGTAACTACAATGAGCAGTTCTTC.